This entry concerns a single T cell receptor (beta chain). This entry comes from a study of shared clonotypes between healthy human individuals. Using immunoSEQ multiplex PCR, the repertoire was profiled, and TCRdb retains in-frame clones only, with some absent. The profile shows approximately 980,000 clones, about three quarters of them singletons. The sequence was collected from a young man in good health. Sequencing was carried out using memory CD4+ T cells sorted from blood. Subset denoted: CD45RA-negative fraction.

The CDR3 spells CASSFTGLANEQFF. Here the CDR3 DNA reads TGTGCCAGCAGCTTCACAGGGCTGGCCAATGAGCAGTTCTTC. The V call is TRBV7-2, the J call TRBJ2-1, with a tentative D call TRBD1 (6 bases). Germline loops: CDR1 SGHTA, CDR2 FQGNSA. The CDR3 is 14 amino acids. Trimming shortened V by 3 bases and J by 6 bases, and 12 bases separated the two germline ends.